The present T cell receptor (beta chain) was sequenced within a study of shared clonotypes between healthy human individuals. General study findings and limits: It was the few donors that limited the genetic and exposure-history diversity represented. All-four-donor shared clonotypes had higher generation probabilities than non-shared clonotypes did. Clonotypes that were shared across a few donors made up about 4.5% of naive CD4 clonotypes.

Naive CD8 cells lacked CD45RO and underwent positive selection for CCR7, leaving out terminally differentiated effector memory CD45RA+ cells. CDR3 length equals 14 residues. V was shortened by 4 bases and J by 5 bases, with 12 bases between the two germline ends. Germline assignment: CDR1 LNHDA and CDR2 SQIVND (reference sequence). Libraries were prepared by immunoSEQ multiplex PCR; TCRdb keeps only in-frame clonotypes and omits some of them. Of hundreds of thousands of clones in the sample, almost 95% were seen once. Turning to this clone: Its cognate antigen is unknown.

The sequencing sample was made of naive CD8+ T cells sorted from blood. This chain joins TRBV19 and TRBJ2-1; the D is unclear. The sequence was collected from a man aged 25 to 40 in good health. The CDR3 region is CASSNRAWDNEQFF. The CDR3 bases are TGTGCCAGTAGTAATAGGGCCTGGGACAATGAGCAGTTCTTC.